Each of the 4 T cell receptor beta chains below was sequenced from the same sample in a study of blood T cell repertoires in COVID-19. Method: immunoSEQ multiplex PCR; TCRdb's copy keeps in-frame clones and lacks some. Found here are approximately 200,000 clones, roughly three quarters of them singletons; the top ten hold roughly 5.6%. Material: peripheral blood. These receptors came from a woman aged 35 to 49 with COVID-19, enrolled during active disease.

The chain's CDR3 is CASSPHGRGAKNIQYF. For the CDR3, the DNA is TGTGCCAGCAGTCCGCACGGCAGGGGAGCCAAAAACATTCAGTACTTC. The rearrangement uses TRBV28 and TRBJ2-4, with D possibly TRBD1 on 6 matching bases. CDR1 MDHEN and CDR2 SYDVKM come from the germline V gene. The CDR3 runs 16 residues. The V end was cut by 5 bases, the J end by 0 bases, with 14 bases between.

The chain couples TRBV7-8 to TRBJ2-1; D gene uncertain. Trimming stripped 5 bases from V and 0 bases from J, with 23 bases between. The CDR3 is 19 amino acids. The germline CDR1 and CDR2 sequences are SGHVS and FQNEAQ. Written as DNA, the CDR3 is TGTGCCAGCAGCCCCTCTAGTATTGCCTTGCGCAGCTCCTACAATGAGCAGTTCTTC. Its translation is CASSPSSIALRSSYNEQFF.

The chain joins TRBV30 to TRBJ2-2; 10 positions agree with TRBD2. CDR1 GTSNPN and CDR2 SVGIG come from the germline V gene (reference sequence). The CDR3 sequence is 15 residues long. The V segment lost 6 bases and the J segment 6 bases; nucleotides outside the gene matches: 10. The CDR3 here is CACWDPGLAPGELFF. CDR3 bases: TGTGCCTGCTGGGATCCGGGACTAGCGCCCGGGGAGCTGTTTTTT.

This clone was recorded once. This chain connects TRBV9 to TRBJ2-1, with TRBD2 matching over 9 bases. The CDR3 spans 18 residues. V gave up 4 bases and J gave up 5 bases; unmatched junction bases: 16. Germline lookup yields CDR1 SGDLS and CDR2 YYNGEE. The CDR3 coding sequence is TGTGCCAGCAGCACTCTAATCCACCACGCGGGGGGGAACAATGAGCAGTTCTTC. Translating gives CASSTLIHHAGGNNEQFF.